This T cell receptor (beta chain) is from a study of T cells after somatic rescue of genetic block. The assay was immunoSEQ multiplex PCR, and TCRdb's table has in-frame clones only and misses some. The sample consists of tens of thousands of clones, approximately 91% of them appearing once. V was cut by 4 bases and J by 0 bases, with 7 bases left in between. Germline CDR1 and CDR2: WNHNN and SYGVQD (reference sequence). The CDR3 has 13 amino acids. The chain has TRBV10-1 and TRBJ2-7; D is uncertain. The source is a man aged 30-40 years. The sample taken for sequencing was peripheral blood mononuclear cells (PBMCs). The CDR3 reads CASSAAYSYEQYF. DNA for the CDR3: TGCGCCAGCAGTGCGGCCTACTCCTACGAGCAGTACTTC.